This T cell receptor beta chain was found in a study of breast tumors, draining lymph nodes, adjacent tissues. General observations from the study: Tumors had less TCR diversity than lymph nodes, more than nontumor tissue. The data were judged consistent with most tumor T cells coming from lymph node and expanding in tumor. Tumor and nontumor repertoires were significantly more similar in luminal-like than in basal-like breast cancer.

Breast cancer patients provided tissue from their axillary draining lymph nodes. Ten or more counts support this clonotype. The antigen is unknown. Using its own MiXCR run on the multiplex PCR reads, TCRdb lists one record per CDR3 protein. The sample shows 180,000 or so distinct CDR3 sequences, around 33% of them seen only once. From germline, CDR1 is SGHAT and CDR2 FQNNGV. With 4 bases clipped from V and 6 bases from J, the junction kept 18 bases outside the gene matches. The CDR3 is 17 amino acids. The sequencing input was axillary lymph node tissue. V gene TRBV11-2 combines with J gene TRBJ2-7; 7 bases agree with TRBD1. This receptor was taken from a female donor with breast cancer. Some clones in this sample may be carry-over from other donors' samples. The CDR3 coding sequence is TGTGCCAGCAGCTACTTTAACCTGACAGGGCACTCGGGCGAGCAGTACTTC. Protein sequence: CASSYFNLTGHSGEQYF.